The next 13 T cell receptor beta chains were all read from a single sample in a study of Graves' ophthalmopathy and Graves' hyperthyroidism. Investigators amplified TCR beta CDR3 regions from RNA transcripts. The first round was an RT-PCR with HTBI primers, and the second round was a multiplex PCR. TCRdb redid the calling of the multiplex PCR reads with MiXCR, one entry per CDR3 protein. Among tens of thousands of distinct CDR3 sequences listed, roughly 46% were seen once. Source material: peripheral blood. The source of these receptors is an adult woman with Graves' ophthalmopathy.

The V and J genes are TRBV19 and TRBJ2-1; tentative D call: TRBD2 (5 bases). V shed 8 bases and J shed 10 bases, with 18 bases lying between them. Germline loops: CDR1 LNHDA, CDR2 SQIVND (reference sequence). The CDR3 covers 13 residues. Written as DNA, the CDR3 is TGTGCCAGTGGTACCAGCGGAGAGAACGAGCAGTTCTTC. It is translated as CASGTSGENEQFF.

This clonotype was recorded at least ten times. This chain links TRBV18 with TRBJ2-7; the D gene is possibly TRBD1 (5 bases). The CDR3 loop spans 13 amino acids. Germline V lookup: CDR1 KGHSH, CDR2 LQKENI. Trimming took off 0 bases at V and 7 bases at J, with 10 bases between the two ends. CDR3 nucleotides: TGTGCCAGCTCACCACCTCAGGGTGCGGAGCAGTACTTC. It codes for CASSPPQGAEQYF. Together with reference TRBV18 and TRBJ2-7, the CDR3 gives the full variable domain: NAGVMQNPRHLVRRRGQEARLRCSPMKGHSHVYWYRQLPEEGLKFMVYLQKENIIDESGMPKERFSAEFPKEGPSILRIQQVVRGDSAAYFCASSPPQGAEQYFGPGTRLTVT.

The table lists this clonotype with many counts. The chain has TRBV18 and TRBJ2-7; D gene ambiguous. The V and J ends lost 4 bases and 7 bases respectively, with 14 bases between them. Germline V lookup: CDR1 KGHSH, CDR2 LQKENI. There are 13 residues in the CDR3. CDR3 nucleotides: TGTGCCAGCTCACTAGACACCCTAGGGGAGCAGTACTTC. Its protein is CASSLDTLGEQYF. The whole variable domain, filled in from reference TRBV18 and TRBJ2-7, reads NAGVMQNPRHLVRRRGQEARLRCSPMKGHSHVYWYRQLPEEGLKFMVYLQKENIIDESGMPKERFSAEFPKEGPSILRIQQVVRGDSAAYFCASSLDTLGEQYFGPGTRLTVT.

This clonotype was picked up many times. This chain joins TRBV4-1 and TRBJ2-3; possible D gene TRBD2, 5 bases. The germline V gene encodes CDR1 MGHRA and CDR2 YSYEKL. This CDR3 region has 17 residues. V lost 0 bases to trimming and J lost 3 bases, with 16 bases between them. CDR3 in DNA: TGCGCCAGCAGCCAAGAATGGCCGGGGTTCAATACAGATACGCAGTATTTT. It specifies CASSQEWPGFNTDTQYF.

V is TRBV10-1 and J is TRBJ2-5; 7 bases fit TRBD2. CDR1 and CDR2 (germline): WNHNN, SYGVQD (reference sequence). The CDR3 totals 14 residues. With 7 bases clipped from V and 5 bases from J, the junction kept 10 bases outside the gene matches. The CDR3 here is CASIRGVSMETQYF. The CDR3 DNA sequence: TGCGCCAGCATACGGGGGGTTTCAATGGAGACCCAGTACTTC.

The table lists this clonotype with many counts. The chain carries TRBV20-1 and TRBJ1-5, with TRBD1 as a possible D gene (5 bases). V shed 7 bases and J shed 0 bases, with 31 bases lying between them. CDR1 DFQATT and CDR2 SNEGSKA come from the germline V gene (reference sequence). This CDR3 region has 20 residues. The CDR3 here is CSGKKLATGAGGYSNQPQHF. The CDR3 DNA reads as TGCAGTGGGAAGAAATTGGCGACGGGTGCCGGGGGATATAGCAATCAGCCCCAGCATTTT.

This clonotype was seen at least ten times. The chain joins TRBV24-1 to TRBJ2-5; 7 bases line up with TRBD1. The CDR3 loop spans 16 amino acids. The ends lost 2 bases at V and 0 bases at J; junction bases unmatched: 5. Germline loops: CDR1 KGHDR, CDR2 SFDVKD. The CDR3 region has the DNA TGTGCCACCAGTGATTCCTCCAGGGGGTACCAAGAGACCCAGTACTTC. As protein: CATSDSSRGYQETQYF.

The genes are TRBV19 and TRBJ2-2, with 10 bases aligning to TRBD1. The length of the CDR3 is 18 residues. CDR1 LNHDA and CDR2 SQIVND come from the germline V gene (reference sequence). Unmatched junction bases numbered 11, after V lost 2 bases and J lost 5 bases. The CDR3 DNA follows: TGTGCCAGTAGTATAAAGGGGAGGGGACAGGGGAGAACCGGGGAGCTGTTTTTT. Protein: CASSIKGRGQGRTGELFF.

The CDR3 nucleotides are TGCAGTGCGGGAGGTGGCGGGAGGGCTCGAGATACGCAGTATTTT. Its translation: CSAGGGGRARDTQYF. The chain joins TRBV20-1 to TRBJ2-3, with 9 bases fitting TRBD2. The CDR3 sequence is 15 residues long. Trimming at V came to 6 bases and at J to 5 bases, leaving 12 bases not matched to a gene. Germline CDR1 reads DFQATT; CDR2 reads SNEGSKA (reference sequence).

This clonotype was found many times. This chain connects TRBV19 to TRBJ2-7; 12 nucleotides align to TRBD2. J gave up 7 bases and V 5 bases, and 12 bases lay outside the gene matches. This CDR3 contains 16 residues. Per the germline V gene, CDR1 is LNHDA and CDR2 is SQIVND (reference sequence). CDR3 nucleotides: TGTGCCAGTAGTGCGAAATTCGGACTAGCGGGATCGGAGCAGTACTTC. Protein sequence: CASSAKFGLAGSEQYF.

Turning to this clonotype: One base away lies a much larger clone, so this may be a sequencing read error. The rearrangement links TRBV7-2 to TRBJ1-2, with a possible D match to TRBD1 (5 bases). Germline V gene lookup returns CDR1 SGHTA and CDR2 FQGNSA. This CDR3 is 11 amino acids long. CDR3 region: CASSQGDGHTF. As DNA, the CDR3 is TGTGCCAGCAGCCAAGGGGATGGCCACACCTTC.

The CDR3 spells CASSAGQSNTIYF. As DNA, the CDR3 is TGTGCCAGTAGTGCGGGACAGAGCAACACCATATATTTT. This chain joins TRBV19 and TRBJ1-3; TRBD1 matches 7 bases. J gave up 7 bases and V 5 bases, and 5 bases lay outside the gene matches. The CDR3 consists of 13 residues. The germline V gene has CDR1 LNHDA and CDR2 SQIVND (reference sequence). Based on the CDR3 plus reference TRBV19 and TRBJ1-3, the full variable domain is DGGITQSPKYLFRKEGQNVTLSCEQNLNHDAMYWYRQDPGQGLRLIYYSQIVNDFQKGDIAEGYSVSREKKESFPLTVTSAQKNPTAFYLCASSAGQSNTIYFGEGSWLTVV.

As regards this clonotype: Germline is not matched at one junction end, which may reflect a read error. The V and J genes are TRBV6-5 and TRBJ2-3; perhaps TRBD2 as D (5 bases). Germline CDR1 MNHEY, CDR2 SVGAGI. The CDR3 consists of 13 residues. CDR3 bases: TGTGCCAGCGGTGACTCTTTCGGGGATACTCAGTATTTT. Translating it yields CASGDSFGDTQYF.